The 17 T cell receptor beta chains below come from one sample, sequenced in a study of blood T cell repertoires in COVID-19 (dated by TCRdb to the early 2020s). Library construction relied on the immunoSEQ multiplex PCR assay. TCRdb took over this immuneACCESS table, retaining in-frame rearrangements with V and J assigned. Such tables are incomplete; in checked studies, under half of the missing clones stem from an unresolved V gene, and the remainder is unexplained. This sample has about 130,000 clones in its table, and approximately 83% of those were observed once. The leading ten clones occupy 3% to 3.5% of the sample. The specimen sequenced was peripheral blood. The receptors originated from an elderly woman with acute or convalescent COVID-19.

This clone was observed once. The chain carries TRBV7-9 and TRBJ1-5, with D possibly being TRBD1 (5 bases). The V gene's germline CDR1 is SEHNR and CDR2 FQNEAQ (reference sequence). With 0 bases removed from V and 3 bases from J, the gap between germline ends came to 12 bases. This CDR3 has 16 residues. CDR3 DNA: TGTGCCAGCAGCTTAGCGTTAAGGGGTACCAATCAGCCCCAGCATTTT. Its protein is CASSLALRGTNQPQHF.

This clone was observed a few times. DNA for the CDR3: TGTGCCAGCAGCTTGGTAGGCAATCAGCCCCAGCATTTT. Translating gives CASSLVGNQPQHF. The chain combines TRBV11-3 with TRBJ1-5; D is undetermined. The CDR3 spans 13 residues. V was clipped by 3 bases and J by 2 bases, with 5 bases between them. Germline CDR1 SGHNT, CDR2 YENEEA.

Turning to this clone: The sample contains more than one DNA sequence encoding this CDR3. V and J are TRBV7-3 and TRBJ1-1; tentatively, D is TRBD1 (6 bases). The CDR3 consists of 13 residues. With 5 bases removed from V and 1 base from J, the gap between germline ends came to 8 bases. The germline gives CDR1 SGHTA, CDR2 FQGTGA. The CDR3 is CASSRQENTEAFF. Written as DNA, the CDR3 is TGTGCCAGCAGCCGACAGGAGAACACTGAAGCTTTCTTT.

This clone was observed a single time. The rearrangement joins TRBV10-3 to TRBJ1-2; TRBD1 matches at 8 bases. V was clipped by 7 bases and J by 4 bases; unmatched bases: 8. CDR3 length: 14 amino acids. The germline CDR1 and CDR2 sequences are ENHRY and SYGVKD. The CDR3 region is CAITGGQGLYGYTF. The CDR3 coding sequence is TGTGCCATCACCGGTGGACAGGGCCTCTATGGCTACACCTTC.

CDR3: CASSSGRGLAGSTDTQYF. CDR3 nucleotides: TGTGCCAGCAGCTCTGGTCGGGGACTAGCGGGGAGCACAGATACGCAGTATTTT. This chain links TRBV5-5 with TRBJ2-3; TRBD2 agrees at 13 bases. The junction had 7 bases not matched to a gene; V was cut back by 3 bases and J by 0 bases. Looked up from germline, CDR1 is SGHKS and CDR2 is YYEKEE (reference sequence). The CDR3 runs to 18 residues.

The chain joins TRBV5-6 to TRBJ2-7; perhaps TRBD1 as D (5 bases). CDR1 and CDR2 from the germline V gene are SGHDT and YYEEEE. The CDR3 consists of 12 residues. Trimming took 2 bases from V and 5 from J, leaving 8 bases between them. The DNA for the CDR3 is TGTGCCAGCAGCTTAGGGGCGGACGAGCAGTACTTC. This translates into CASSLGADEQYF.

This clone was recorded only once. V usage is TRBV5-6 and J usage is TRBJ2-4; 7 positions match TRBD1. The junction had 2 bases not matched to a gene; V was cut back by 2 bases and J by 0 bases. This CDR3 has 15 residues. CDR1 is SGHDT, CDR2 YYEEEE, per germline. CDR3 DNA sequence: TGTGCCAGCAGCTTCCAGGGGGTAGCCAAAAACATTCAGTACTTC. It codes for CASSFQGVAKNIQYF.

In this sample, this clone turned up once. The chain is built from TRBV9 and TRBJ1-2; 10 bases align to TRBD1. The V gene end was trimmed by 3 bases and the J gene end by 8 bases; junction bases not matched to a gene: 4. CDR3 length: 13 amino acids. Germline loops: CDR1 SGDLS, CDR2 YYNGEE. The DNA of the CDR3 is TGTGCCAGCAGCGGAGGGACAGGGGCCGGCTACACCTTC. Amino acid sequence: CASSGGTGAGYTF.

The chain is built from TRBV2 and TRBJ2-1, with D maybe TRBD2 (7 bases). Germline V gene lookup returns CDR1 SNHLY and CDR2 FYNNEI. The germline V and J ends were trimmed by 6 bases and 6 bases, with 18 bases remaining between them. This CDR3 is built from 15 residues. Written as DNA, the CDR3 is TGTGCCAGCAGCCGCGAGACCGGGGGGCCCAATGAGCAGTTCTTC. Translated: CASSRETGGPNEQFF.

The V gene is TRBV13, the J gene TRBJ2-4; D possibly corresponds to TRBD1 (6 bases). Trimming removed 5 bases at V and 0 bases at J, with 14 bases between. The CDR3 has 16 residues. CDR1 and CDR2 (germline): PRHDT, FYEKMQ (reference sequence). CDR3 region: CASSLRQDLAKNIQYF. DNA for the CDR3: TGTGCCAGCAGCCTTCGACAGGATCTAGCCAAAAACATTCAGTACTTC.

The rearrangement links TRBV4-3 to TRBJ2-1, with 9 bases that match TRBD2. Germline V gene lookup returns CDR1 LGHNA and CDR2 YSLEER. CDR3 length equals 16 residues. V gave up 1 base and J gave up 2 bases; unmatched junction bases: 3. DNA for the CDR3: TGCGCCAGCAGCCAAGTTTTAGCGGGGGCCTACAATGAGCAGTTCTTC. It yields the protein CASSQVLAGAYNEQFF.

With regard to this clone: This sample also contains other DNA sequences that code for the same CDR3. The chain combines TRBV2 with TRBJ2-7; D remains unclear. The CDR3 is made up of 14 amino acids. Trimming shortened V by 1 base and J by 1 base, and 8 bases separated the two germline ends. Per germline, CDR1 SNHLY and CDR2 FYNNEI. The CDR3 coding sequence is TGTGCCAGCAGTGAAGGTAGCTTGTCCTACGAGCAGTACTTC. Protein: CASSEGSLSYEQYF.

The CDR3 protein is CASSLSTGGQETQYF. The DNA of the CDR3 is TGCGCCAGCAGCTTGTCGACAGGGGGCCAAGAGACCCAGTACTTC. This chain uses TRBV5-1 with TRBJ2-5; 9 nucleotides match TRBD1. This CDR3 has 15 amino acids. V shed 1 base and J 1 base; nucleotides not matched to a gene: 2. The germline gives CDR1 SGHRS, CDR2 YFSETQ.

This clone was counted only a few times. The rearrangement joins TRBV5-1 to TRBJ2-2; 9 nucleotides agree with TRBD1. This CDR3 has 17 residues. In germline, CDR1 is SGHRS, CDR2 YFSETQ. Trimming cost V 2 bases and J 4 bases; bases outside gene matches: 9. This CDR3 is CASSLASGQGITGELFF. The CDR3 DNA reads TGCGCCAGCAGCTTAGCATCGGGACAGGGAATCACCGGGGAGCTGTTTTTT.

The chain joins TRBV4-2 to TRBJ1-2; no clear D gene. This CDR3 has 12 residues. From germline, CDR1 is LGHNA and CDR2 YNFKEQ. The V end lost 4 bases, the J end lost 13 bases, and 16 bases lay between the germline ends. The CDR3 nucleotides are TGTGCCAGCAGCCCTCTCGAGCAGGTACCCACCTTC. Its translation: CASSPLEQVPTF.

In nucleotides, the CDR3 is TGCGCCAGCAGTCCTGGACAGGGGGCTGAAAAACTGTTTTTT. Residues: CASSPGQGAEKLFF. The chain links TRBV23-1 to TRBJ1-4; 11 bases line up with TRBD1. TRBV23-1 is placed among ORFs of uncertain function. With 4 bases clipped from V and 7 bases from J, the junction kept 2 bases outside the gene matches. There are 14 residues in the CDR3.

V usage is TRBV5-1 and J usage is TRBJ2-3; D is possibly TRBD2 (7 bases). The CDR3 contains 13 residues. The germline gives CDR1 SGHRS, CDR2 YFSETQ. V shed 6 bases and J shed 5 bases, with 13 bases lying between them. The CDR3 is CASNAGAEDTQYF. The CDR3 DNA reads TGCGCCAGCAACGCGGGGGCGGAAGATACGCAGTATTTT.